This entry lists 25 T cell receptor beta chains sequenced from one sample in a study of T-cell reconstitution after alpha-beta-depleted transplantation in children (dated by TCRdb to about 2016). The library relied on PCR. The sequencing machine was an Illumina HiSeq 2500. To normalize quantification of the TCRbeta repertoire, the TCR libraries were built with molecular barcoding that relied on unique molecular identifiers. Clones were called with MiXCR by TCRdb after fastp trimmed the public reads at Q25, and only in-frame beta chains were retained. Rows matching on CDR3 protein sequence are summarized as one entry with the most common DNA and genes. The sample contains just over 950,000 distinct CDR3 sequences, roughly 29% of them found a single time. More than 25% of the sample goes to the ten largest clones. The treatment or condition label of this sample denotes: allogeneic hematopoietic cell transplantation with graft depleted of TCRalphabeta T cells and CD19 B cells.

The specimen was PBMCs, mostly from graft donor cells, collected 360 days after TCRalphabeta/CD19-depleted stem cell transplant. Receptor source: a boy younger than two who had a stem cell transplant for SCID, so the T cells may come from the graft donor.

This clonotype was detected only a few times. The gene calls are TRBV5-1 and TRBJ2-3; a possible D gene is TRBD2 (6 bases). The CDR3 is 14 amino acids. Trimming took 8 bases from V and 6 from J, leaving 19 bases between them. Germline CDR1 reads SGHRS; CDR2 reads YFSETQ. As DNA, the CDR3 is TGCGCCAGTTCAGGAGGAGGGCTAGGGGATACGCAGTATTTT. The encoded protein is CASSGGGLGDTQYF.

This clonotype was counted once. This chain uses TRBV11-2 with TRBJ2-1; 16 bases line up with TRBD2. Unmatched junction bases numbered 11, after V lost 5 bases and J lost 1 base. Germline CDR1 is SGHAT and CDR2 is FQNNGV. There are 20 residues in the CDR3. The CDR3 nucleotides read TGTGCCAGCAGCCCACTGGGACTAGCGGGGGGGAGGGGTTCCTACAATGAGCAGTTCTTC. Translated: CASSPLGLAGGRGSYNEQFF.

V gene TRBV28 combines with J gene TRBJ2-7; 8 bases align to TRBD1. V lost 4 bases and J lost 9; bases outside the gene matches: 14. The CDR3 is 15 amino acids. The germline V gene has CDR1 MDHEN and CDR2 SYDVKM. CDR3 sequence reads: CASSSSGTGRLAQYF. The CDR3 DNA is TGTGCCAGCAGTTCATCCGGGACAGGTCGTTTGGCGCAGTACTTC.

The table lists this clonotype with a count of one. This chain connects TRBV30 to TRBJ1-5; no clear D gene. The CDR3 loop spans 14 amino acids. The germline CDR1 and CDR2 sequences are GTSNPN and SVGIG (reference sequence). V shed 0 bases and J shed 4 bases, with 10 bases lying between them. CDR3 region: CAWSVAVRNQPQHF. The CDR3 nucleotides read TGTGCCTGGAGTGTCGCAGTCCGGAATCAGCCCCAGCATTTT.

V and J are TRBV4-1 and TRBJ1-5; the D gene is possibly TRBD1 (5 bases). CDR3 length: 16 residues. Germline V gene data show CDR1 as MGHRA and CDR2 as YSYEKL. Deletions cut 3 bases from V and 0 bases from J, with 12 bases between. The CDR3 is CASSHGGTHSNQPQHF. The CDR3 DNA sequence: TGCGCCAGCAGCCATGGAGGGACCCATAGCAATCAGCCCCAGCATTTT.

This clonotype was picked up a small number of times. This chain joins TRBV4-1 and TRBJ2-5; no reliable D call. Germline lookup yields CDR1 MGHRA and CDR2 YSYEKL. This CDR3 contains 16 residues. V was cut by 1 base and J by 2 bases, with 14 bases left in between. The CDR3 spells CASSQGKGLPQETQYF. The CDR3 region has the DNA TGCGCCAGCAGCCAAGGTAAAGGGCTCCCTCAAGAGACCCAGTACTTC.

V is TRBV20-1 and J is TRBJ2-3; D is unclear. V lost 4 bases and J lost 4, with 12 bases in between. Germline V gene lookup returns CDR1 DFQATT and CDR2 SNEGSKA (reference sequence). This CDR3 region has 13 residues. CDR3 region: CSATSNMPDTQYF. The CDR3 DNA follows: TGCAGTGCTACCTCTAATATGCCAGATACGCAGTATTTT.

The chain is built from TRBV5-1 and TRBJ2-3, with 7 bases that match TRBD1. CDR3 length: 14 amino acids. The germline V gene encodes CDR1 SGHRS and CDR2 YFSETQ. Losses at the gene ends were 2 bases for V and 5 bases for J; bases not matched to a gene: 5. DNA for the CDR3: TGCGCCAGCAGCTTTTCAGGGGGAAGAGATACGCAGTATTTT. Its translation: CASSFSGGRDTQYF.

This clonotype was seen a few times. V is TRBV25-1 and J is TRBJ2-7; D unresolved. The CDR3 covers 17 residues. V lost 4 bases to trimming and J lost 3 bases, with 22 bases between them. Germline V CDR1 and CDR2: MGHDK, SYGVNS. The CDR3 here is CASSGYNTATYHYEQYF. CDR3 nucleotide sequence: TGTGCCAGCAGTGGATACAACACCGCCACTTACCACTACGAGCAGTACTTC.

This clonotype occurred a few times. This sequence joins TRBV7-3 and TRBJ2-7; D might be TRBD2 (5 bases). This CDR3 comprises 14 residues. CDR1 and CDR2 (germline): SGHTA, FQGTGA. Trimming shortened V by 1 base and J by 4 bases, and 11 bases separated the two germline ends. CDR3 protein: CASSLMSSGYEQYF. Written as DNA, the CDR3 is TGTGCCAGCAGCTTAATGTCTTCGGGGTACGAGCAGTACTTC.

The chain couples TRBV29-1 to TRBJ2-1; a possible D gene is TRBD1 (6 bases). V was pared by 6 bases and J by 0 bases, with 12 bases between. Germline assignment: CDR1 SQVTM and CDR2 ANQGSEA. The CDR3 contains 14 residues. CDR3 DNA sequence: TGCAGCGTCCCCGACAGGAGCTCCTACAATGAGCAGTTCTTC. This encodes CSVPDRSSYNEQFF.

The chain has TRBV15 and TRBJ1-1; D not resolved. There are 12 residues in the CDR3. V lost 8 bases and J lost 1, with 8 bases in between. The V gene's germline CDR1 is LNHNV and CDR2 YYDKDF (reference sequence). DNA of the CDR3: TGTGCCACCGGGTTCGCGAACACTGAAGCTTTCTTT. Protein sequence: CATGFANTEAFF.

The J gene is TRBJ1-3, the V gene TRBV3-1; unclear D gene. V was shortened by 5 bases and J by 2 bases, with 16 bases between the two germline ends. Germline V CDR1 and CDR2: LGHDT, YNNKEL (reference sequence). This CDR3 has 16 amino acids. CDR3 in amino acids: CASSERGGGPGNTIYF. Written as DNA, the CDR3 is TGTGCCAGCAGCGAGCGAGGAGGTGGCCCTGGAAACACCATATATTTT.

This clonotype showed up just a few times. The chain carries TRBV20-1 and TRBJ1-5; tentative D call: TRBD1 (6 bases). Germline CDR1 and CDR2: DFQATT and SNEGSKA (reference sequence). CDR3 size: 18 residues. The V and J ends lost 0 bases and 0 bases respectively, with 18 bases between them. CDR3 sequence reads: CSARDWDSGGLSNQPQHF. DNA of the CDR3: TGCAGTGCTAGAGATTGGGACTCGGGGGGCCTTAGCAATCAGCCCCAGCATTTT.

This clonotype appeared a few times. The chain employs TRBV27 and TRBJ1-2; D possibly corresponds to TRBD1 (6 bases). Deletions cut 2 bases from V and 3 bases from J, with 13 bases between. Per germline, CDR1 MNHEY and CDR2 SMNVEV (reference sequence). CDR3 size: 15 residues. The DNA of the CDR3 is TGTGCCAGCAGTTTACCAGGGGACTGGGACTATGGCTACACCTTC. This codes for CASSLPGDWDYGYTF.

V gene TRBV5-6 combines with J gene TRBJ2-5; D is possibly TRBD2 (6 bases). This CDR3 comprises 15 residues. Germline V gives CDR1 SGHDT, CDR2 YYEEEE. Trimming took off 0 bases at V and 2 bases at J, with 11 bases between the two ends. DNA of the CDR3: TGTGCCAGCAGCTTGGCCCCGCGGGGTCAAGAGACCCAGTACTTC. Translating gives CASSLAPRGQETQYF. Full variable domain (missing parts from reference TRBV5-6 and TRBJ2-5): DAGVTQSPTHLIKTRGQQVTLRCSPKSGHDTVSWYQQALGQGPQFIFQYYEEEERQRGNFPDRFSGHQFPNYSSELNVNALLLGDSALYLCASSLAPRGQETQYFGPGTRLLVL.

The chain is built from TRBV20-1 and TRBJ2-2; the match to TRBD1 covers 10 bases. J was trimmed by 4 bases and V by 5 bases; bases with no gene match: 4. Germline V CDR1 and CDR2: DFQATT, SNEGSKA (reference sequence). The CDR3 extends over 14 amino acids. The CDR3 sequence is CSARTGGPTGELFF. CDR3 nucleotide sequence: TGCAGTGCTCGGACAGGGGGACCCACCGGGGAGCTGTTTTTT.

The chain recombines TRBV5-1 with TRBJ1-1, with 7 bases matching TRBD1. Germline V gene sequence: CDR1 SGHRS, CDR2 YFSETQ. V gave up 4 bases and J gave up 1 base; unmatched junction bases: 13. CDR3 length: 17 amino acids. In DNA form, the CDR3 reads TGCGCCAGCAGCAGGGGGGGCACAGGGGCAGGGAACACTGAAGCTTTCTTT. This codes for CASSRGGTGAGNTEAFF.

On this clonotype: The junction and the germline gene differ at one end; a read error may be behind it. V usage is TRBV20-1 and J usage is TRBJ2-1; 8 positions match TRBD2. The germline CDR1 and CDR2 sequences are DFQATT and SNEGSKA (reference sequence). The CDR3 extends over 16 amino acids. CDR3: CSARDPNSRKDGGGIF. As DNA, the CDR3 is TGCAGTGCTAGAGATCCCAATAGCAGGAAAGACGGGGGGGGGATCTTC.

V usage is TRBV12-3 or TRBV12-4 and J usage is TRBJ2-1; 8 nucleotides match TRBD2. The CDR3 has 15 amino acids. Trimming removed 3 bases from V and 9 bases from J; junction bases left unmatched: 10. CDR3 DNA sequence: TGTGCCAGCAGTTTCCCAGCGGGGGTCATGGGTGAGCAGTTCTTC. Protein product: CASSFPAGVMGEQFF.

The gene calls are TRBV28 and TRBJ2-1; 9 bases are shared with TRBD2. The germline V gene has CDR1 MDHEN and CDR2 SYDVKM. The CDR3 extends over 15 amino acids. V was pared by 5 bases and J by 8 bases, with 10 bases of the junction left unmatched. The CDR3 region is CASSAMRGGRYEQFF. For the CDR3, the DNA is TGTGCCAGCAGTGCGATGCGGGGGGGCCGGTATGAGCAGTTCTTC. The variable domain in full, with the rest retrieved from reference TRBV28 and TRBJ2-1, is DVKVTQSSRYLVKRTGEKVFLECVQDMDHENMFWYRQDPGLGLRLIYFSYDVKMKEKGDIPEGYSVSREKKERFSLILESASTNQTSMYLCASSAMRGGRYEQFFGPGTRLTVL.

V gene TRBV15 combines with J gene TRBJ2-1; no clear D gene. Germline CDR1 and CDR2: LNHNV and YYDKDF (reference sequence). The CDR3 is made up of 14 amino acids. The V end was cut by 4 bases, the J end by 6 bases, with 13 bases between. Written as DNA, the CDR3 is TGTGCCACCAGCATGGGGATCCTCCTCAATGAGCAGTTCTTC. Translating gives CATSMGILLNEQFF.

This clonotype turned up a few times. The rearrangement uses TRBV5-1 and TRBJ1-2; perhaps TRBD1 as D (5 bases). The ends were cut back, 0 bases at V and 6 bases at J, with 12 bases in the middle. CDR1 is SGHRS and CDR2 is YFSETQ in the germline V gene. The CDR3 has 14 residues. In nucleotides, the CDR3 is TGCGCCAGCAGCTTGGGTCTGGGGACGAATGGCTACACCTTC. The encoded protein is CASSLGLGTNGYTF.

The chain combines TRBV20-1 with TRBJ2-7, with D unclear. V lost 3 bases, J lost 0 bases, and 15 bases lay in between. Germline V lookup: CDR1 DFQATT, CDR2 SNEGSKA (reference sequence). This CDR3 has 15 residues. The CDR3 here is CSASSTLQGSYEQYF. DNA of the CDR3: TGCAGTGCTAGCTCAACCCTTCAAGGCTCCTACGAGCAGTACTTC.

The rearrangement links TRBV27 to TRBJ2-7; 7 positions agree with TRBD2. V trimming: 6 bases; J trimming: 3 bases; junction bases outside the gene matches: 8. In germline, CDR1 is MNHEY, CDR2 SMNVEV (reference sequence). The CDR3 has 14 residues. CDR3 residues: CASRTLGGGYEQYF. DNA for the CDR3: TGTGCCAGCAGAACCCTTGGGGGGGGCTACGAGCAGTACTTC.